This TCR beta chain was sequenced in a study of response to subunit inactivated influenza vaccine. Study-level findings and limits: The study's authors posited that every seasonal influenza vaccination enlists few new T cells.

The sample holds many counts of this clonotype. Its antigen is unidentified. CDR1 is SNHLY, CDR2 FYNNEI, per germline. Between the trimmed V and J ends, which lost 7 bases and 0 bases, there was a span of 6 bases. The CDR3 contains 12 residues. TCRdb fed the RT-PCR reads into MiXCR, producing one record per CDR3 protein. Of around 320,000 distinct CDR3 sequences in the sample, over 20% were seen once. The chain recombines TRBV2 with TRBJ1-1; unclear D gene. The sequences come from PBMCs from blood, collected less than 22 months after vaccination. The sequence came from a man aged 50 to 69 who received an inactivated influenza vaccine. CDR3 in amino acids: CASKALNTEAFF. In nucleotides, the CDR3 is TGTGCCAGCAAGGCGCTGAACACTGAAGCTTTCTTT.